The rows below give T cell receptor beta chains drawn from one sample of a study of T cell responses to AZD1222 COVID-19 vaccine. Method: immunoSEQ multiplex PCR; TCRdb's copy keeps in-frame clones and lacks some. The table has 250,000 to 300,000 clones, around 93% seen once. Sequenced here: peripheral blood, sampled 28 days after the second AZD1222 dose. Receptors originate from an adult who received the AZD1222 COVID-19 vaccine. Both conserved end residues are part of each CDR3. A D gene is named only where the DNA matches it firmly. Clone size is not always given. Where it is, it says once, few, many or a class for expanded clones.

cdr3_length: 14; j_call: TRBJ1-1; v_call: TRBV2; clone_size: .; d_call: .; cdr3_nt: TGTGCCAGCATCCTCCCTGGAATGAACACTGAAGCTTTCTTT; cdr3_aa: CASILPGMNTEAFF
cdr3_length: 17; j_call: TRBJ1-2; v_call: TRBV4-1; clone_size: .; d_call: .; cdr3_nt: TGCGCCAGCAGCCAAGGTCCCCCGGTAGTCGGGGCCGGGGGCTACACCTTC; cdr3_aa: CASSQGPPVVGAGGYTF
cdr3_length: 11; j_call: TRBJ1-3; v_call: TRBV20-1; clone_size: .; d_call: .; cdr3_nt: TGCAGTGCGGAACAGGGAAACACCATATATTTT; cdr3_aa: CSAEQGNTIYF
cdr3_length: 13; j_call: TRBJ2-2; v_call: TRBV12-3/TRBV12-4; clone_size: .; d_call: .; cdr3_nt: TGTGCCAGCAGCTCGCAGGGATCCGGGGAGCTGTTTTTT; cdr3_aa: CASSSQGSGELFF
cdr3_length: 13; j_call: TRBJ2-7; v_call: TRBV2; clone_size: .; d_call: TRBD2; cdr3_nt: TGTGCCAGCAGGCGAGCGGGAGGATCTGAGCAGTACTTC; cdr3_aa: CASRRAGGSEQYF
cdr3_length: 13; j_call: TRBJ2-5; v_call: TRBV12-3/TRBV12-4; clone_size: .; d_call: .; cdr3_nt: TGTGCCAGCAGTCCTAGAGGGCAAGAGACCCAGTACTTC; cdr3_aa: CASSPRGQETQYF
cdr3_length: 12; j_call: TRBJ2-2; v_call: TRBV10-3; clone_size: .; d_call: .; cdr3_nt: TGTGCCATCAGTGGAGGCACCGGGGAGCTGTTTTTT; cdr3_aa: CAISGGTGELFF
cdr3_length: 12; j_call: TRBJ2-5; v_call: TRBV9; clone_size: once; d_call: .; cdr3_nt: TGTGCCAGCCGGGGGCCCACCGGGACCCAGTACTTC; cdr3_aa: CASRGPTGTQYF
cdr3_length: 11; j_call: TRBJ2-7; v_call: TRBV3-1/TRBV3-2; clone_size: .; d_call: .; cdr3_nt: TGTGCCAGCTCCTTCGGCTACGAGCAGTACTTC; cdr3_aa: CASSFGYEQYF
cdr3_length: 14; j_call: TRBJ1-4; v_call: TRBV7-9; clone_size: .; d_call: .; cdr3_nt: TGTGCCAGCAGCTTAGCGGGGATCGGTGAAAAACTGTTTTTT; cdr3_aa: CASSLAGIGEKLFF
cdr3_length: 14; j_call: TRBJ1-2; v_call: TRBV6-5; clone_size: .; d_call: .; cdr3_nt: TGTGCCAGCAGTTACTCGCCGGCTAACTATGGCTACACCTTC; cdr3_aa: CASSYSPANYGYTF
cdr3_length: 21; j_call: TRBJ1-6; v_call: TRBV21-1; clone_size: .; d_call: .; cdr3_nt: TGTGCCAGCAGCAAAGTTCACCCCGGGAACTCAGCGAACTCCTATAATTCACCCCTCCACTTT; cdr3_aa: CASSKVHPGNSANSYNSPLHF
cdr3_length: 14; j_call: TRBJ2-2; v_call: TRBV19; clone_size: .; d_call: .; cdr3_nt: TGTGCCAGTAGTATAAACTCAGTCACCGGGGAGCTGTTTTTT; cdr3_aa: CASSINSVTGELFF
cdr3_length: 16; j_call: TRBJ2-2; v_call: TRBV3-1/TRBV3-2; clone_size: .; d_call: .; cdr3_nt: TGTGCCAGCAGCCCTTATTCGACAGGGAACACCGGGGAGCTGTTTTTT; cdr3_aa: CASSPYSTGNTGELFF
cdr3_length: 15; j_call: TRBJ1-2; v_call: TRBV19; clone_size: .; d_call: .; cdr3_nt: TGTGCCAGTAGTATAGACCCATTCGGCGCGACTGGCTACACCTTC; cdr3_aa: CASSIDPFGATGYTF
cdr3_length: 14; j_call: TRBJ1-1; v_call: TRBV7-8; clone_size: .; d_call: .; cdr3_nt: TGTGCCAGCAGCTTAGTAGTCGGAGACACTGAAGCTTTCTTT; cdr3_aa: CASSLVVGDTEAFF
cdr3_length: 14; j_call: TRBJ1-2; v_call: TRBV5-6; clone_size: .; d_call: .; cdr3_nt: TGTGCCAGCAGCTTGGTACAGGTCAGCTATGGCTACACCTTC; cdr3_aa: CASSLVQVSYGYTF
cdr3_length: 14; j_call: TRBJ1-1; v_call: TRBV5-1; clone_size: .; d_call: .; cdr3_nt: TGCGCCAGCCTCCGGGAGGAGGGAAGCACTGAAGCTTTCTTT; cdr3_aa: CASLREEGSTEAFF
cdr3_length: 14; j_call: TRBJ1-5; v_call: TRBV11-3; clone_size: .; d_call: .; cdr3_nt: TGTGCCAGCAGCTTACTAACACTTGGGCAGCCCCAGCATTTT; cdr3_aa: CASSLLTLGQPQHF
cdr3_length: 15; j_call: TRBJ1-5; v_call: TRBV7-2; clone_size: .; d_call: TRBD1; cdr3_nt: TGTGCCAGCAGCTTCCGGACAGGGGTTAATCAGCCCCAGCATTTT; cdr3_aa: CASSFRTGVNQPQHF
cdr3_length: 13; j_call: TRBJ2-1; v_call: TRBV28; clone_size: .; d_call: .; cdr3_nt: TGTGCCAGCAGTTCTACAGCCTACAATGAGCAGTTCTTC; cdr3_aa: CASSSTAYNEQFF
cdr3_length: 14; j_call: TRBJ2-7; v_call: TRBV28; clone_size: .; d_call: .; cdr3_nt: TGTGCCAGCAGTTTAGGACTGAGTGAAGGCGAGCAGTACTTC; cdr3_aa: CASSLGLSEGEQYF
cdr3_length: 12; j_call: TRBJ1-2; v_call: TRBV10-2; clone_size: .; d_call: TRBD1; cdr3_nt: TGCGCCAGCATGAGGGACAGCTATGGCTACACCTTC; cdr3_aa: CASMRDSYGYTF
cdr3_length: 15; j_call: TRBJ2-5; v_call: TRBV5-1; clone_size: .; d_call: TRBD1; cdr3_nt: TGCGCCAGCAGCTCCGGGACAGGGGGCAGGGAGACCCAGTACTTC; cdr3_aa: CASSSGTGGRETQYF
cdr3_length: 14; j_call: TRBJ1-2; v_call: TRBV2; clone_size: .; d_call: TRBD1; cdr3_nt: TGTGCCAGCAGCCGGGACAGGGGACTCTATGGCTACACCTTC; cdr3_aa: CASSRDRGLYGYTF
cdr3_length: 14; j_call: TRBJ1-5; v_call: TRBV5-3; clone_size: once; d_call: .; cdr3_nt: TGTGCCAGAAGCTTGGGAAGGTTCGGTCAGCCCCAGCATTTT; cdr3_aa: CARSLGRFGQPQHF
cdr3_length: 16; j_call: TRBJ1-1; v_call: TRBV3-1/TRBV3-2; clone_size: .; d_call: .; cdr3_nt: TGTGCCAGCAGCCAAGTAGTCTCGGCCAGTGGCACTGAAGCTTTCTTT; cdr3_aa: CASSQVVSASGTEAFF
cdr3_length: 16; j_call: TRBJ1-4; v_call: TRBV28; clone_size: .; d_call: .; cdr3_nt: TGTGCCAGCACCCGGGGGGGGGCGCTTTCTAATGAAAAACTGTTTTTT; cdr3_aa: CASTRGGALSNEKLFF
cdr3_length: 15; j_call: TRBJ2-3; v_call: TRBV9; clone_size: .; d_call: TRBD1; cdr3_nt: TGTGCCAGCAGCCCCGGACAGGTACGCACAGATACGCAGTATTTT; cdr3_aa: CASSPGQVRTDTQYF